This TCR beta chain was identified during a study of T cell repertoires in cytomegalovirus infection. Overall study context: Through public TCR beta signatures, both CMV infection and matching HLA type were indicated. Regarding the study as a whole: Using cumulative public TCR beta family frequency, the authors identified those who carried CMV together with the relevant HLA.

TCRdb re-analysed the reads in MiXCR, keeping a single row per CDR3 protein. The sample gives about 700,000 distinct CDR3 sequences, about 33% of which show up once; around a sixth is in the top ten. On this clonotype: Its target is unknown.

The CDR3 extends over 15 amino acids. Unmatched junction bases numbered 9, after V lost 6 bases and J lost 4 bases. The germline V gene has CDR1 SNHLY and CDR2 FYNNEI. This clonotype was obtained from a human donor in good health (CMV status not recorded). Some clones in this sample may be carry-over from other donors' samples. The V and J genes are TRBV2 and TRBJ1-2; 9 bases align to TRBD1. Sequenced here: cultured PBMCs, sampled from culture after CMV antigen stimulation. The CDR3 loop reads CASRFGTGLSYGYTF. The CDR3 DNA reads as TGTGCCAGCAGATTTGGGACAGGGTTGTCCTATGGCTACACCTTC.